Listed here is a single T cell receptor beta chain. Its antigen is unknown. This sample is part of a study of healthy donors' naive CD4 and CD8 T cells. Study results and caveats: A reported CD4+/CD8+ bias affected most V and J genes in naive cells. CDR3 charge plus V and J genes appeared to account for approximately 13% of CD4/CD8 variance.

V was clipped by 3 bases and J by 7 bases; unmatched bases: 8. Germline V gives CDR1 MNHEY, CDR2 SMNVEV (reference sequence). The CDR3 length is 15 residues. Naive CD4+ cells were sorted as CD4+CD8-CD45RO-CD45RA+; naive CD8+ as CD8+CD4-CD45RA+CD27bright. Starting from approximately 500 ng of total RNA, TCR libraries were made with linear amplification. TCRdb re-called the reads with MiXCR, one entry per CDR3 protein. The sample consists of roughly 200,000 distinct CDR3 sequences, 65% to 80% of them appearing once. This rearrangement joins TRBV27 to TRBJ2-7; 11 bases match TRBD2. Sequencing was performed on naive CD4+ and CD8+ T cells sorted from blood, pooled from several donors. The sequence was obtained from a pool of human donors in good health; the sample pools cells from several healthy donors. The CDR3, as DNA: TGTGCCAGCAGTTTCTCGACTAGCGGGGAAGAAGAGCAGTACTTC. It codes for CASSFSTSGEEEQYF.